The 25 T cell receptor beta chains below all came from one sample that was sequenced in a study of molecular identifiers for immune sequencing clone quantification. Via MiXCR, TCRdb re-called the PCR reads, giving one row per CDR3 protein. The sample has roughly 300,000 distinct CDR3 sequences, under 25% seen once. Source material: naive CD8+ T cells from blood, with Jurkat cell RNA spiked in. Subset indicated: FACS-sorted CD8+CD4-CCR7+CD45RA+ naive T cells. These receptors were obtained from a human donor in good health. Some libraries in this study had Jurkat cell RNA spiked in.

The gene calls are TRBV7-9 and TRBJ1-1; D is uncertain. CDR3 size: 13 residues. Per germline, CDR1 SEHNR and CDR2 FQNEAQ (reference sequence). V lost 6 bases, J lost 8 bases, and 16 bases lay in between. The CDR3 region is CASSKITGLEAFF. CDR3 in DNA: TGTGCCAGCAGTAAGATTACGGGGTTGGAAGCTTTCTTT. Drawing the rest from reference TRBV7-9 and TRBJ1-1, the complete variable domain is DTGVSQNPRHKITKRGQNVTFRCDPISEHNRLYWYRQTLGQGPEFLTYFQNEAQLEKSRLLSDRFSAERPKGSFSTLEIQRTEQGDSAMYLCASSKITGLEAFFGQGTRLTVV.

This clonotype showed up many times. This chain connects TRBV7-9 to TRBJ1-4; D is possibly TRBD1 (5 bases). This CDR3 spans 15 amino acids. The V gene's germline CDR1 is SEHNR and CDR2 FQNEAQ (reference sequence). V was clipped by 2 bases and J by 8 bases, with 15 bases between them. In DNA form, the CDR3 reads TGTGCCAGCAGCTTACCGGGACCGGGTGGGGAAAAACTGTTTTTT. The encoded protein is CASSLPGPGGEKLFF.

This clonotype was detected only a few times. CDR3 in amino acids: CASSVASTPGNTIYF. CDR3 DNA: TGTGCCAGCAGCGTAGCTTCGACTCCTGGAAACACCATATATTTT. J is TRBJ1-3 and V is TRBV9; D is uncertain. V was cut by 0 bases and J by 2 bases, with 9 bases left in between. This CDR3 comprises 15 residues. CDR1 is SGDLS, CDR2 YYNGEE, per germline.

This clonotype was seen at least ten times. The V call is TRBV7-9, the J call TRBJ2-5; D may be TRBD1 (5 bases). Germline assignment: CDR1 SEHNR and CDR2 FQNEAQ (reference sequence). The CDR3 length is 15 residues. With 1 base removed from V and 2 bases from J, the gap between germline ends came to 11 bases. CDR3: CASSLEVDSQETQYF. Written as DNA, the CDR3 is TGTGCCAGCAGCTTAGAAGTAGACAGTCAAGAGACCCAGTACTTC.

This clonotype was counted a few times. This chain uses TRBV29-1 with TRBJ2-1; 8 bases agree with TRBD2. This CDR3 spans 15 amino acids. Germline V gene data show CDR1 as SQVTM and CDR2 as ANQGSEA. V gave up 0 bases and J gave up 5 bases; unmatched junction bases: 6. The CDR3 is CSVEDTSGVNNEQFF. DNA of the CDR3: TGCAGCGTTGAAGATACTAGCGGCGTTAACAATGAGCAGTTCTTC.

This clonotype was found a few times. V gene TRBV4-3 combines with J gene TRBJ2-5, with TRBD1 matching over 8 bases. Germline-derived CDR1 and CDR2 are LGHNA and YSLEER. V trimming: 0 bases; J trimming: 5 bases; junction bases outside the gene matches: 11. CDR3 length equals 17 residues. DNA of the CDR3: TGCGCCAGCAGCCAAGATGTGTCCGGACAGGGTAGGGAGACCCAGTACTTC. Amino acid sequence: CASSQDVSGQGRETQYF.

In regard to this clonotype: A much bigger clone sits one base away, suggesting this may be a read error. The chain couples TRBV12-3 or TRBV12-4 to TRBJ2-3; 7 bases are a match to TRBD2. J was trimmed by 4 bases and V by 9 bases; bases with no gene match: 10. The CDR3 has 14 residues. CDR3 amino acids: CASNPGGRADTQYF. In DNA form, the CDR3 reads TGTGCCAGTAACCCGGGAGGCAGAGCAGATACGCAGTATTTT.

The chain has TRBV27 and TRBJ2-3; D is unresolved. The germline V gene has CDR1 MNHEY and CDR2 SMNVEV (reference sequence). With 2 bases removed from V and 1 base from J, the gap between germline ends came to 10 bases. The CDR3 has 15 residues. CDR3 coding DNA: TGTGCCAGCAGTTTAGGAGTCCAGCGCACAGATACGCAGTATTTT. Amino acids: CASSLGVQRTDTQYF.

The V call is TRBV20-1, the J call TRBJ2-7, with 10 bases matching TRBD2. Germline V gene lookup returns CDR1 DFQATT and CDR2 SNEGSKA (reference sequence). The V gene end was trimmed by 5 bases and the J gene end by 0 bases; junction bases not matched to a gene: 10. The CDR3 consists of 16 residues. This CDR3 is CSAPPGLAYLSYEQYF. CDR3 DNA sequence: TGCAGTGCTCCACCGGGACTAGCGTACCTCTCCTACGAGCAGTACTTC.

The rearrangement links TRBV20-1 to TRBJ2-4, with 8 bases fitting TRBD2. The CDR3 totals 17 residues. Germline V gives CDR1 DFQATT, CDR2 SNEGSKA (reference sequence). With V trimmed by 2 bases and J by 0 bases, 9 bases remained unmatched. CDR3 loop: CSARPSGSETAKNIQYF. DNA for the CDR3: TGCAGTGCTAGACCCAGCGGGAGCGAAACAGCCAAAAACATTCAGTACTTC.

This sequence joins TRBV5-3 and TRBJ2-7; 8 nucleotides match TRBD2. TRBV5-3 is an open reading frame, and its role is uncertain. V lost 9 bases to trimming and J lost 2 bases; unmatched junction nucleotides: 16. The CDR3 spans 16 residues. The CDR3 sequence: CAIPGATRGGTYEQYF. Written as DNA, the CDR3 is TGTGCCATCCCGGGGGCGACACGGGGGGGGACCTACGAGCAGTACTTC.

This clonotype showed up just a few times. The chain combines TRBV4-3 with TRBJ2-5; D gene unclear. V was trimmed by 1 base and J by 3 bases, leaving 12 bases between them. CDR3 length: 15 amino acids. Germline lookup yields CDR1 LGHNA and CDR2 YSLEER. In DNA form, the CDR3 reads TGCGCCAGCAGCCAAGTGACAAATCCCAAAGAGACCCAGTACTTC. Protein sequence: CASSQVTNPKETQYF.

This clonotype was found many times. The V call is TRBV5-6, the J call TRBJ2-6, with 8 bases that match TRBD1. CDR3 size: 18 residues. Germline V lookup: CDR1 SGHDT, CDR2 YYEEEE. The V segment lost 3 bases and the J segment 0 bases; nucleotides outside the gene matches: 8. The CDR3 nucleotides are TGTGCCAGCAGCTACTACAGGGGGTCGAGCTCTGGGGCCAACGTCCTGACTTTC. Protein: CASSYYRGSSSGANVLTF.

The chain combines TRBV28 with TRBJ2-7; tentatively, D is TRBD1 (6 bases). Germline V CDR1 and CDR2: MDHEN, SYDVKM. V was trimmed by 6 bases and J by 3 bases, leaving 12 bases between them. CDR3 size: 13 residues. CDR3 protein: CASSHRDNYEQYF. In nucleotides, the CDR3 is TGTGCCAGCAGCCATCGGGACAACTACGAGCAGTACTTC.

About this clonotype itself: The junction departs from the called germline gene at one end, perhaps through a read error. The gene calls are TRBV6-2 or TRBV6-3 and TRBJ2-7; D is unresolved. Germline V lookup: CDR1 MNHEY, CDR2 SVGEGT. The CDR3 extends over 16 amino acids. The chain's CDR3 is CASIHTGVFGTYEQCF. CDR3 nucleotides: TGTGCCAGCATCCACACGGGCGTATTCGGAACCTACGAGCAGTGCTTC.

The gene calls are TRBV13 and TRBJ2-2; 8 bases fit TRBD1. The V gene end was trimmed by 2 bases and the J gene end by 4 bases; junction bases not matched to a gene: 12. This CDR3 has 18 residues. The germline V gene encodes CDR1 PRHDT and CDR2 FYEKMQ (reference sequence). This chain's CDR3 is CASSLWTGTGYFTGELFF. The CDR3 nucleotides are TGTGCCAGCAGCTTATGGACCGGGACAGGATATTTCACCGGGGAGCTGTTTTTT. Together with reference TRBV13 and TRBJ2-2, the CDR3 gives the full variable domain: AAGVIQSPRHLIKEKRETATLKCYPIPRHDTVYWYQQGPGQDPQFLISFYEKMQSDKGSIPDRFSAQQFSDYHSELNMSSLELGDSALYFCASSLWTGTGYFTGELFFGEGSRLTVL.

V and J are TRBV7-9 and TRBJ2-6; D remains unclear. The V end was cut by 5 bases, the J end by 4 bases, with 15 bases between. Germline values: CDR1 SEHNR, CDR2 FQNEAQ (reference sequence). CDR3 length equals 16 residues. The CDR3 reads CASSPPFGSGANVLTF. CDR3 DNA: TGTGCCAGCAGCCCACCATTTGGATCCGGGGCCAACGTCCTGACTTTC.

A remark on this clonotype: The junction departs from the called germline gene at one end, perhaps through a read error. The chain joins TRBV7-9 to TRBJ2-6; D gene uncertain. Per the germline V gene, CDR1 is SEHNR and CDR2 is FQNEAQ (reference sequence). The CDR3 is made up of 16 amino acids. CDR3 residues: CVSSSRLGSGANVLTF. In DNA form, the CDR3 reads TGTGTCAGCAGCTCAAGACTGGGCTCTGGGGCCAACGTCCTGACTTTC. The full variable domain, in which reference TRBV7-9 and TRBJ2-6 provide the parts outside the CDR3, is DTGVSQNPRHKITKRGQNVTFRCDPISEHNRLYWYRQTLGQGPEFLTYFQNEAQLEKSRLLSDRFSAERPKGSFSTLEIQRTEQGDSAMYLCVSSSRLGSGANVLTFGAGSRLTVL.

This clonotype was observed many times. The gene calls are TRBV7-9 and TRBJ2-7; either TRBD1 or TRBD2 may fit D (5 bases each). Germline lookup yields CDR1 SEHNR and CDR2 FQNEAQ (reference sequence). The V end was cut by 4 bases, the J end by 5 bases, with 18 bases between. The CDR3 totals 15 residues. This CDR3 reads CASSSWDGVGHEQYF. The CDR3 DNA reads as TGTGCCAGCAGCTCGTGGGACGGTGTAGGACACGAGCAGTACTTC.

About this clonotype itself: A much bigger clone sits one base away, suggesting this may be a read error. V is TRBV6-5 and J is TRBJ1-1; D remains unclear. Looked up from germline, CDR1 is MNHEY and CDR2 is SVGAGI. This CDR3 is built from 12 residues. CDR3: CANSYIGQKAFF. The CDR3 coding sequence is TGTGCCAACAGTTACATCGGGCAGAAAGCTTTCTTT.

This clonotype has at least ten counts. The gene calls are TRBV28 and TRBJ2-5, with TRBD2 matching 7 bases. Germline CDR1 and CDR2: MDHEN and SYDVKM. This CDR3 is built from 17 residues. V shed 2 bases, J shed 0 bases, and the junction held 9 bases outside the gene matches. The CDR3 protein is CASSLNEAGMYQETQYF. CDR3 DNA: TGTGCCAGCAGTTTAAACGAAGCGGGGATGTACCAAGAGACCCAGTACTTC.

This clonotype was detected a few times. The chain has TRBV27 and TRBJ2-7, with D possibly being TRBD1 (6 bases). Trimming left V 0 bases short and J 7 bases short, with 13 bases between. Looked up from germline, CDR1 is MNHEY and CDR2 is SMNVEV (reference sequence). The CDR3 has 14 amino acids. The CDR3 bases are TGTGCCAGCAGTTTATCCACAGGGTCTCGGGAGCAGTACTTC. Amino acid sequence: CASSLSTGSREQYF.

The CDR3 sequence is CASSLTRFDRGPYEQYF. CDR3 bases: TGTGCCAGCAGCCTAACTCGATTCGACAGGGGGCCGTACGAGCAGTACTTC. The chain recombines TRBV28 with TRBJ2-7, with 10 bases matching TRBD1. This CDR3 is 17 amino acids long. Unmatched junction bases numbered 15, after V lost 6 bases and J lost 4 bases. Per the germline V gene, CDR1 is MDHEN and CDR2 is SYDVKM. Full variable domain (rest looked up from reference TRBV28 and TRBJ2-7): DVKVTQSSRYLVKRTGEKVFLECVQDMDHENMFWYRQDPGLGLRLIYFSYDVKMKEKGDIPEGYSVSREKKERFSLILESASTNQTSMYLCASSLTRFDRGPYEQYFGPGTRLTVT.

In this sample, this clonotype turned up a few times. The V gene is TRBV19, the J gene TRBJ2-5, with no clear D. The CDR3 covers 15 residues. The germline V gene has CDR1 LNHDA and CDR2 SQIVND (reference sequence). V was trimmed by 2 bases and J by 4 bases, leaving 14 bases between them. DNA for the CDR3: TGTGCCAGTAGTATAAGTCCCTTACAAGGAGAGACCCAGTACTTC. This sequence encodes CASSISPLQGETQYF.

The V gene is TRBV30, the J gene TRBJ1-2, with TRBD1 matching over 7 bases. Germline loops: CDR1 GTSNPN, CDR2 SVGIG (reference sequence). The CDR3 spans 13 residues. V shed 2 bases, J shed 6 bases, and the junction held 6 bases outside the gene matches. The CDR3 DNA sequence: TGTGCCTGGAGTTTCACAGGGGTCGATGGCTACACCTTC. It codes for CAWSFTGVDGYTF.